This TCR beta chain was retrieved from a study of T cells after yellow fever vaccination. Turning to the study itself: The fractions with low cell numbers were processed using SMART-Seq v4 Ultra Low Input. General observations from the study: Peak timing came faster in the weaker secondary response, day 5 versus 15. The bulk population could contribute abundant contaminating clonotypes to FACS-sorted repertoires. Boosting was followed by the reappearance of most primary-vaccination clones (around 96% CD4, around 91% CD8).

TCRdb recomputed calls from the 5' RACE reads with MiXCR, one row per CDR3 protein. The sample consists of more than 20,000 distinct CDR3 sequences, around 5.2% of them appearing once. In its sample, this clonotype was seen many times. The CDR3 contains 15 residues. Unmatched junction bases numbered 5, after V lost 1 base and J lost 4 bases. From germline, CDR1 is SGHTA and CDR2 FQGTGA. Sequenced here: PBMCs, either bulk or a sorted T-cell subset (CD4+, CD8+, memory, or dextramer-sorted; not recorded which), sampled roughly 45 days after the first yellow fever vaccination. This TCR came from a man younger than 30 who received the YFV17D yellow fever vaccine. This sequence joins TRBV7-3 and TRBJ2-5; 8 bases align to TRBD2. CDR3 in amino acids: CASSLNGGAGETQYF. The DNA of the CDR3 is TGTGCCAGCAGCTTAAACGGGGGGGCGGGAGAGACCCAGTACTTC.